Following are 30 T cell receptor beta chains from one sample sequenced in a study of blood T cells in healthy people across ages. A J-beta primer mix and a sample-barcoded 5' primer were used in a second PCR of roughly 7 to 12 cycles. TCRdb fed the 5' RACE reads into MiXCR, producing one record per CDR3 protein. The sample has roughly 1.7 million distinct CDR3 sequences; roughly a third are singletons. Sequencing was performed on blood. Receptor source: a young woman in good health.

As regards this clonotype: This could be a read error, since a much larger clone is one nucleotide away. The CDR3 loop is CAGSRDPVWNTQYF. In DNA, the CDR3 is TGTGCCGGCAGCCGGGACCCCGTTTGGAATACGCAGTATTTT. This chain links TRBV3-1 with TRBJ2-3; D assignment may be TRBD1 or TRBD2 (5 bases each). The CDR3 sequence is 14 residues long. Germline V gene sequence: CDR1 LGHDT, CDR2 YNNKEL (reference sequence).

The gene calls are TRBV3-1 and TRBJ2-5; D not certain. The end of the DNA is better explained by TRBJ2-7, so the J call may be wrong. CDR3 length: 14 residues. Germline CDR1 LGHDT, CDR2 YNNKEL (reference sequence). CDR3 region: CASSQEWRSGEQYF. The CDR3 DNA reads TGTGCCAGCAGCCAGGAATGGCGATCGGGCGAGCAGTACTTC.

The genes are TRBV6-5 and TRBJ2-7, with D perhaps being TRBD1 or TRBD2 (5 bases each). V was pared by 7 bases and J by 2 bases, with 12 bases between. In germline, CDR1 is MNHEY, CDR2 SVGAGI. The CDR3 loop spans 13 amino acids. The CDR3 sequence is CASTSGTPYEQYF. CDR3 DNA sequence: TGTGCCAGCACCTCGGGGACCCCCTACGAGCAGTACTTC.

CDR3 nucleotides: TGTGCCATCAGAGGACAAGCAACTAATGAAAAACTGTTTTTT. This encodes CAIRGQATNEKLFF. The chain is built from TRBV10-3 and TRBJ1-4; weak D call: TRBD1 (5 bases). Germline values: CDR1 ENHRY, CDR2 SYGVKD. The V end was cut by 6 bases, the J end by 0 bases, with 8 bases between. CDR3 size: 14 residues.

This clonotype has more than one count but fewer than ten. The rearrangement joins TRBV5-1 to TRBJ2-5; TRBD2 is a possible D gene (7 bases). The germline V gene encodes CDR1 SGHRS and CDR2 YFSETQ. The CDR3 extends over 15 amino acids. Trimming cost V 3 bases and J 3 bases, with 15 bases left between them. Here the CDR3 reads CASSSGGSLKETQYF. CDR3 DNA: TGCGCCAGCAGCTCGGGGGGCAGTCTGAAAGAGACCCAGTACTTC.

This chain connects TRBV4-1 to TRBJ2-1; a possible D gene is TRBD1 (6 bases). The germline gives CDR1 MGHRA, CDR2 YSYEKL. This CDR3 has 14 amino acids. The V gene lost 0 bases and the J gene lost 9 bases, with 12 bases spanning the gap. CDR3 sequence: CASSQDTGKGEQFF. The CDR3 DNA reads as TGCGCCAGCAGCCAAGATACAGGGAAGGGTGAGCAGTTCTTC.

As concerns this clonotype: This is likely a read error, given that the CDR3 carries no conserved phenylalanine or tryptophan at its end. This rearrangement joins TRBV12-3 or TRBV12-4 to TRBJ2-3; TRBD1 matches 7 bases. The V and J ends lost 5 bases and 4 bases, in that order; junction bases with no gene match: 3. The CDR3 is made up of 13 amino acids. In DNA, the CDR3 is TGTGCCAGCAGTCGGACAGGCGCAGATACGCAGTATTCT. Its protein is CASSRTGADTQYS.

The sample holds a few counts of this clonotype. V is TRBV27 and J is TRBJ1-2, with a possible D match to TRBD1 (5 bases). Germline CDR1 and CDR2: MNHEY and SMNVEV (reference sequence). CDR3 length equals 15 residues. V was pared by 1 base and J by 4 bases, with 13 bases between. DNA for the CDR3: TGTGCCAGCAGTTTATATCCGGGGCAGAGCTATGGCTACACCTTC. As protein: CASSLYPGQSYGYTF.

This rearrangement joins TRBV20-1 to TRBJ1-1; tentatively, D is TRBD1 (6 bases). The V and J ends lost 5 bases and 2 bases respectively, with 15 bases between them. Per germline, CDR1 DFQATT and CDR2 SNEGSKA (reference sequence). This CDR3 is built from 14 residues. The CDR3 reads CSAGSQGTNTEAFF. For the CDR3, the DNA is TGCAGTGCTGGATCTCAGGGGACCAACACTGAAGCTTTCTTT.

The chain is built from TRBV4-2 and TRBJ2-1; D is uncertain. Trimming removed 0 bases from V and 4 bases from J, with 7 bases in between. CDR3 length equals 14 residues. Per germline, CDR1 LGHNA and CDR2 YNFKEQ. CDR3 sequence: CASSQDGGYNEQFF. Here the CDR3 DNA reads TGTGCCAGCAGCCAAGATGGCGGTTACAATGAGCAGTTCTTC.

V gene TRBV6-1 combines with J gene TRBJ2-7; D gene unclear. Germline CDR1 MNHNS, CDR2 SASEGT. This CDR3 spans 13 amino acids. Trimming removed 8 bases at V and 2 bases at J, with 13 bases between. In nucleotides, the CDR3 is TGTGCCAGCCAGAGAGGACGGACCTACGAGCAGTACTTC. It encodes CASQRGRTYEQYF.

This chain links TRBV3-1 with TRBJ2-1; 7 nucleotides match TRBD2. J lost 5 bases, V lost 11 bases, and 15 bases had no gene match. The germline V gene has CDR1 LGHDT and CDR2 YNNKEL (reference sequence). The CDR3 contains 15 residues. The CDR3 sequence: CASRRPGGLNNEQFF. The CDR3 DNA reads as TGTGCCTCCAGGAGGCCGGGGGGTTTAAACAATGAGCAGTTCTTC.

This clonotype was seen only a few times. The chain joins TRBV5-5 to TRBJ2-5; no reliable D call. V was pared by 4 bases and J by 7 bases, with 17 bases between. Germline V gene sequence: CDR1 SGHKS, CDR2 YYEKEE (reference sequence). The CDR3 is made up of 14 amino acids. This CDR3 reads CASSPSWVLGTQYF. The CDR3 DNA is TGTGCCAGCAGCCCCTCTTGGGTTTTGGGGACCCAGTACTTC.

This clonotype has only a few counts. The CDR3 DNA is TGCAGTGCTAGATCCGGGGAGGGACATATCTACGAGCAGTACTTC. Translating it yields CSARSGEGHIYEQYF. This chain connects TRBV20-1 to TRBJ2-7; the D gene is possibly TRBD2 (7 bases). Between the trimmed V and J ends, which lost 2 bases and 3 bases, there was a span of 17 bases. The CDR3 runs 15 residues. CDR1 and CDR2 (germline): DFQATT, SNEGSKA (reference sequence).

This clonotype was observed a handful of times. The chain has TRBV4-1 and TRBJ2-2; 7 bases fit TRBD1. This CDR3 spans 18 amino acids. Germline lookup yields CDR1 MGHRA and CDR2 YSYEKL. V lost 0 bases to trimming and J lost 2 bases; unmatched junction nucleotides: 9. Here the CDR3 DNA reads TGCGCCAGCAGCCAAGATCAAAGGGGGACAGCAAACACCGGGGAGCTGTTTTTT. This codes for CASSQDQRGTANTGELFF.

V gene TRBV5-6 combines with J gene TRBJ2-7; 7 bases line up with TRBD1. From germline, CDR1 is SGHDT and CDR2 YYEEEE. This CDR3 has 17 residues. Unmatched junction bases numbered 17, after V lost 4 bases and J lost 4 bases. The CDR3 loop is CASSRELTGVGSYEQYF. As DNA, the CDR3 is TGTGCCAGCAGCCGGGAACTAACAGGGGTGGGGTCGTACGAGCAGTACTTC.

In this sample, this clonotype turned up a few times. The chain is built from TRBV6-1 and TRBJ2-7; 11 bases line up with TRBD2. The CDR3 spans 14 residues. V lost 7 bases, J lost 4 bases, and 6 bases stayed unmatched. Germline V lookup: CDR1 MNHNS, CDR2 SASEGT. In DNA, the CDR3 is TGTGCCAGCACCTTAGCGGGGGGGGCTTACGAGCAGTACTTC. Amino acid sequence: CASTLAGGAYEQYF.

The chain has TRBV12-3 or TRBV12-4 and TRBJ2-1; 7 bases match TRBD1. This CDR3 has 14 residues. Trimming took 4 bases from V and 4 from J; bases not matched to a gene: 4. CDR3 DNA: TGTGCCAGCAGTTCGACAGGGAGATACAATGAGCAGTTCTTC. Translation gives CASSSTGRYNEQFF.

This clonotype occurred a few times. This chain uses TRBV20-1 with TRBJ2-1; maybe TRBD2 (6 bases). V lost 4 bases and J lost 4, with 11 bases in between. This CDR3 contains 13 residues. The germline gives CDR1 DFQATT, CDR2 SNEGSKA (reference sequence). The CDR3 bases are TGCAGTGCTATAGCGGACCTTTACAATGAGCAGTTCTTC. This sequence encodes CSAIADLYNEQFF.

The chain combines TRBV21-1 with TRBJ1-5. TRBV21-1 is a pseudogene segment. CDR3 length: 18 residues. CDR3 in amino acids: CASSEGTAEAHSNQPQHF. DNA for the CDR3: TGTGCCAGCAGCGAAGGGACAGCGGAGGCTCATAGCAATCAGCCCCAGCATTTT.

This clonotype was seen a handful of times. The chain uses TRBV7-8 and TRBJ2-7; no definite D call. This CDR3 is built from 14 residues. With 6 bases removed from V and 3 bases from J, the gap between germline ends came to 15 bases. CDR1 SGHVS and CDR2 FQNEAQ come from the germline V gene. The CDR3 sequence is CASRPRPFIYEQYF. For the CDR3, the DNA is TGTGCCAGCAGACCTCGTCCATTTATCTACGAGCAGTACTTC.

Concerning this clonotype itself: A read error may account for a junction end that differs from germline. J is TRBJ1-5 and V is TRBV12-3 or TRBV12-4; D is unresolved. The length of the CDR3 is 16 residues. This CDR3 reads CACSLEGTRDNQPQHF. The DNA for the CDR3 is TGTGCCTGCAGTTTAGAGGGAACAAGGGACAATCAGCCCCAGCATTTT.

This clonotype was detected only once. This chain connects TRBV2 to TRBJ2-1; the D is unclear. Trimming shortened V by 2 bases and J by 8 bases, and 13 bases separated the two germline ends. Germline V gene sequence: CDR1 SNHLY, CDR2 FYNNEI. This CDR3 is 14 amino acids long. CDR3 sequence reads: CASSERAIGDEQFF. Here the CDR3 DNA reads TGTGCCAGCAGTGAAAGAGCAATAGGCGATGAGCAGTTCTTC.

This CDR3 is CASSVDNSGELGQFF. Here the CDR3 DNA reads TGTGCCAGCAGCGTCGACAACAGCGGGGAACTCGGGCAGTTCTTC. The rearrangement joins TRBV9 to TRBJ2-1; 7 bases fit TRBD2. CDR3 size: 15 residues. Looked up from germline, CDR1 is SGDLS and CDR2 is YYNGEE. The V gene end was trimmed by 2 bases and the J gene end by 12 bases; junction bases not matched to a gene: 14.

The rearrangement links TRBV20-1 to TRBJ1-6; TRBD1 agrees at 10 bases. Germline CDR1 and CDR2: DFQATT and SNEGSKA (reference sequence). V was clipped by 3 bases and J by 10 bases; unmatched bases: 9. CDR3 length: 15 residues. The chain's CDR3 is CSARSTGGFGSPLHF. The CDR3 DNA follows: TGCAGTGCTAGGTCGACAGGGGGCTTCGGATCACCCCTCCACTTT.

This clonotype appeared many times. The CDR3 protein is CASSQDPVGEQYF. DNA of the CDR3: TGCGCCAGCAGCCAAGATCCGGTGGGGGAGCAGTACTTC. V and J are TRBV4-1 and TRBJ2-7; D uncertain. Germline lookup yields CDR1 MGHRA and CDR2 YSYEKL. CDR3 size: 13 residues. V lost 0 bases, J lost 7 bases, and 10 bases lay in between.

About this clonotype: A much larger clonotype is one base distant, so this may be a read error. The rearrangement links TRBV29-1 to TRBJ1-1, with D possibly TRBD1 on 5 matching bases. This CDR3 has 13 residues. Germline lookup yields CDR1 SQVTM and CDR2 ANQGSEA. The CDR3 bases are TGCAGCGGATCCGGACACTTGAACACTGAAGCTTACTTT. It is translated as CSGSGHLNTEAYF. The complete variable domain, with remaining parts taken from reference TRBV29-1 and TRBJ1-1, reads SAVISQKPSRDICQRGTSLTIQCQVDSQVTMMFWYRQQPGQSLTLIATANQGSEATYESGFVIDKFPISRPNLTFSTLTVSNMSPEDSSIYLCSGSGHLNTEAYFGQGTRLTVV.

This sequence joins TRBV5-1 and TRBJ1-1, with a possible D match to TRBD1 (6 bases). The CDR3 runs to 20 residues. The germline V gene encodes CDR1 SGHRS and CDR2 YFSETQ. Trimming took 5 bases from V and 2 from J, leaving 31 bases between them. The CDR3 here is CASSADRRRRGSTGNTEAFF. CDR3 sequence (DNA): TGCGCCAGCAGTGCGGATAGGAGGAGGAGGGGGTCTACTGGTAACACTGAAGCTTTCTTT.

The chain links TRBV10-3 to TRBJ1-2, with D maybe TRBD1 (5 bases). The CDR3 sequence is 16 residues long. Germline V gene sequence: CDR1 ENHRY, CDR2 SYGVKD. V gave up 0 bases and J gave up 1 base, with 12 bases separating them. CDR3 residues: CAISESGTPINYGYTF. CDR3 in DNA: TGTGCCATCAGTGAGTCAGGGACGCCAATTAACTATGGCTACACCTTC.

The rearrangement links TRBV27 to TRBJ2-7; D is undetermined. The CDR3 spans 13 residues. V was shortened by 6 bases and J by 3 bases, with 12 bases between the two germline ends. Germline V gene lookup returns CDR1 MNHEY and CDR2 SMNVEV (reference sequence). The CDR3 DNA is TGTGCCAGCAGCAACCGACTCCTCTACGAGCAGTACTTC. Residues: CASSNRLLYEQYF.